This T cell receptor (beta chain) was recovered during a study of blood T cell repertoires in COVID-19. In the study overall: Sites across the United States, Italy and Spain contributed samples from acute and convalescent COVID-19.

CDR3 size: 13 residues. V lost 1 base and J lost 6, with 6 bases in between. This clone turned up a few times. Only in-frame clones appear in the TCRdb table, and some are missing; sequencing was by immunoSEQ multiplex PCR. The table lists 150,000 or so clones, approximately 92% of them singletons. The sample was peripheral blood. The receptor comes from a man aged 18 to 29 with COVID-19, enrolled during active disease. This chain uses TRBV12-3 or TRBV12-4 with TRBJ2-2; D possibly corresponds to TRBD1 (6 bases). The DNA of the CDR3 is TGTGCCAGCAGTTTAGAGGGGGCCGGGGAGCTGTTTTTT. It specifies CASSLEGAGELFF.